These 5 T cell receptor beta chains were sequenced from one sample in a study of T-cell memory formation after mild COVID-19. TCRdb re-derived calls from the 5' RACE reads in MiXCR, one entry per CDR3 protein. The table includes approximately 300,000 distinct CDR3 sequences, more than 15% detected once. Material: PBMCs or a T cell subset sorted from them (not recorded which). The receptors come from a young man who had mild COVID-19 (a few samples of this study predate the infection). Cell type and time point are not known.

The chain combines TRBV12-3 or TRBV12-4 with TRBJ2-3; D is ambiguous. This CDR3 has 15 amino acids. Trimming stripped 3 bases from V and 5 bases from J, with 15 bases between. Here the CDR3 DNA reads TGTGCCAGCAGTTTTATCGGGTTAGCAAAAGATACGCAGTATTTT. Translation gives CASSFIGLAKDTQYF.

This clonotype was seen more than once but under ten times. This chain links TRBV4-2 with TRBJ2-1; tentatively, D is TRBD2 (5 bases). CDR3 length: 13 amino acids. Trimming took off 0 bases at V and 10 bases at J, with 10 bases between the two ends. Germline CDR1 is LGHNA and CDR2 is YNFKEQ. The CDR3 DNA follows: TGTGCCAGCAGCCAAGATTACCAGCGGGAGCAGTTCTTC. It yields the protein CASSQDYQREQFF.

The chain has TRBV7-2 and TRBJ1-1, with D possibly matching TRBD1 (5 bases). This CDR3 contains 15 residues. Germline CDR1 is SGHTA and CDR2 is FQGNSA. Trimming took off 3 bases at V and 4 bases at J, with 15 bases between the two ends. In DNA, the CDR3 is TGTGCCAGCAGCTTTTCGCCGGGACGGACCACTGAAGCTTTCTTT. Amino acids: CASSFSPGRTTEAFF.

The V call is TRBV20-1, the J call TRBJ2-3; a weak D match, TRBD2 (7 bases). The CDR3 is made up of 15 amino acids. V gave up 2 bases and J gave up 4 bases, with 16 bases separating them. From germline, CDR1 is DFQATT and CDR2 SNEGSKA (reference sequence). The DNA for the CDR3 is TGCAGTGCTAGATCGGGGGGCGGGGGCGCAGATACGCAGTATTTT. Protein product: CSARSGGGGADTQYF.

This clonotype appeared a few times. V gene TRBV20-1 combines with J gene TRBJ2-1; a weak D match, TRBD1 (5 bases). V was cut by 0 bases and J by 2 bases, with 17 bases left in between. Per the germline V gene, CDR1 is DFQATT and CDR2 is SNEGSKA (reference sequence). The CDR3 loop spans 17 amino acids. CDR3: CSARDVRVQGPYNEQFF. Written as DNA, the CDR3 is TGCAGTGCTAGAGACGTTAGGGTCCAGGGCCCCTACAATGAGCAGTTCTTC.